The clone carrying this T cell receptor beta chain has only a few counts. The antigen remains undetermined. Germline CDR1 SGHNT, CDR2 YYREEE (reference sequence). CDR3 size: 15 residues. Trimming cost V 0 bases and J 1 base, with 8 bases left between them. Each patient went into thyroid surgery without having received any treatment. These data are taken from a study of metastatic and nonmetastatic thyroid tumors. General study findings and limits: Reportedly, malignant thyroid tumors had significantly higher TCR beta diversity than benign nodules, in blood and tumor.

Authors' analysis steps: A classifier of distant metastasis in papillary thyroid cancer was built from CDR3 differences (across clinicopathological groups). TCRdb reassembled clones from the PCR reads with MiXCR. The V and J calls follow TCRdb's processing rather than the paper's. The sample lists roughly 90,000 clones, under 15% seen once, with just over 3.5% in the top ten. The sequenced sample was blood. The rearrangement uses TRBV5-4 and TRBJ2-1; D might be TRBD2 (5 bases). The clonotype was recovered from a female donor with papillary thyroid cancer or a benign thyroid nodule (not recorded which). Some clones in this sample may be carry-over from other donors' samples. In DNA, the CDR3 is TGTGCCAGCAGCTTGGATCGGGGATCCTACAATGAGCAGTTCTTC. Its protein is CASSLDRGSYNEQFF.